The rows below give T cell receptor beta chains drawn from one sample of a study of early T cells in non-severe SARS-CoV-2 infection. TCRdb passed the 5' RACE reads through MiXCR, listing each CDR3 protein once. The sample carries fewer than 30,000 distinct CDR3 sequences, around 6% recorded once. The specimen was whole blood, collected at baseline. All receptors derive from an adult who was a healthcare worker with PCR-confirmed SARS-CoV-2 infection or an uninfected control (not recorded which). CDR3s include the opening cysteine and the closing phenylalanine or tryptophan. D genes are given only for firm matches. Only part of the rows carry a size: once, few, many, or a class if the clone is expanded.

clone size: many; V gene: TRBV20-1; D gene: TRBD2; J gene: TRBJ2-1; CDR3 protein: CSARPLAGYNEQFF; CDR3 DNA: TGCAGTGCTAGACCACTAGCGGGGTACAATGAGCAGTTCTTC
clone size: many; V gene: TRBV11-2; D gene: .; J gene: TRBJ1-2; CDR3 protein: CASSLVQGYGYTF; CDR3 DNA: TGTGCCAGCAGCTTAGTTCAGGGCTATGGCTACACCTTC
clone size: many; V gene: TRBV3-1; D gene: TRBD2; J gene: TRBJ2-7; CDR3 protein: CASSPRRTGGAYEQYF; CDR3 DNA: TGTGCCAGCAGCCCCCGACGAACGGGAGGGGCCTACGAGCAGTACTTC
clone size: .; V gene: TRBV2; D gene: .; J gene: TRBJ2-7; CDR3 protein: CASSQGLYEQYF; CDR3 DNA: TGTGCCAGCAGCCAGGGTTTGTACGAGCAGTACTTC
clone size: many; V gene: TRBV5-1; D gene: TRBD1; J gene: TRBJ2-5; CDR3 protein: CASRGGVEETQYF; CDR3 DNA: TGCGCCAGCAGAGGGGGCGTTGAAGAGACCCAGTACTTC
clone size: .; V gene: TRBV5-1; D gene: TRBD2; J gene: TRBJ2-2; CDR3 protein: CASKLAGTGELFF; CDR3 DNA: TGCGCCAGCAAACTAGCGGGGACCGGGGAGCTGTTTTTT
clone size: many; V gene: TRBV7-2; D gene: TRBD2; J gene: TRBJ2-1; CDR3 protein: CASSRLAGGPYNEQFF; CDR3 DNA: TGTGCCAGCAGCCGTTTAGCGGGGGGACCTTACAATGAGCAGTTCTTC
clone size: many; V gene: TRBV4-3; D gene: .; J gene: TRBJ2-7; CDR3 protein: CASSSDIVSYEQYF; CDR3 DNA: TGCGCCAGCAGCTCGGACATCGTTTCCTACGAGCAGTACTTC
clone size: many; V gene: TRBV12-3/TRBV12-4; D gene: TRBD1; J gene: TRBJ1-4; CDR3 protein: CASSSDRGATSEKLFF; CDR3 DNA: TGTGCCAGCAGTTCTGACAGGGGGGCAACCTCGGAAAAACTGTTTTTT
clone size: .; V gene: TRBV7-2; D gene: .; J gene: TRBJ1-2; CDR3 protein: CASSPRAGLYGYTF; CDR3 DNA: TGTGCCAGCAGCCCACGGGCAGGGCTCTATGGCTACACCTTC
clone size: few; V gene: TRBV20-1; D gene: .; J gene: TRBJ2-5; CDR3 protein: CSASRTETQYF; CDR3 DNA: TGCAGTGCTAGTAGGACAGAGACCCAGTACTTC
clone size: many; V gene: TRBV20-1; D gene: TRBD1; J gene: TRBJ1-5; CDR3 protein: CSASRTGNNQPQHF; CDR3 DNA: TGCAGTGCTAGTAGGACAGGGAACAATCAGCCCCAGCATTTT
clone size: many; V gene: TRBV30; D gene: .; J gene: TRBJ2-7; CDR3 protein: CAWSVQGYEQYF; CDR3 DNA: TGTGCCTGGAGTGTGCAGGGCTACGAGCAGTACTTC
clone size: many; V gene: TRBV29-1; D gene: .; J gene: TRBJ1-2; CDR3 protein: CSVEDFSGANYGYTF; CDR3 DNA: TGCAGCGTTGAAGATTTTTCAGGGGCAAACTATGGCTACACCTTC
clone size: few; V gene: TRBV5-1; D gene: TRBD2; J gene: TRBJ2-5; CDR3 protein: CASSPPLLSSGGETQYF; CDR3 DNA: TGCGCCAGCAGCCCCCCCCTCTTGAGTAGCGGGGGAGAGACCCAGTACTTC
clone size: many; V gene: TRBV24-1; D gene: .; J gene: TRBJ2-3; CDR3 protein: CATSDAGSGTDTQYF; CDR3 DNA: TGTGCCACCAGTGATGCAGGGTCCGGCACAGATACGCAGTATTTT